A single sample gave rise to the 32 T cell receptor beta chains below, sequenced in a study of a mutant IDH1 vaccine in newly diagnosed glioma. No antigen has been identified for these receptors. Measured with immunoSEQ multiplex PCR; TCRdb has only the in-frame clones, and not every one. The sample shows 58,000 or so clones, approximately 87% of them seen only once. Specified time point: week 23, last vaccination. Every single dose of the vaccine, 300 ug of mutant IDH1 20-mer peptide, came with topical imiquimod. Material: PBMCs, obtained from a glioma patient whose treatment included an IDH1 peptide vaccine. The source is a man aged 35 to 55 with glioma.

V is TRBV6-5 and J is TRBJ2-4; tentative D call: TRBD1 (6 bases). The germline V gene has CDR1 MNHEY and CDR2 SVGAGI. CDR3 length equals 12 residues. Trimming removed 4 bases from V and 10 bases from J, with 11 bases in between. The CDR3 is CASSSFQGIQYF. CDR3 bases: TGTGCCAGCAGTTCCTTCCAGGGGATTCAGTACTTC.

J is TRBJ2-1 and V is TRBV18; D call uncertain. Trimming removed 0 bases at V and 2 bases at J, with 5 bases between. The CDR3 has 14 residues. Germline V lookup: CDR1 KGHSH, CDR2 LQKENI. The DNA for the CDR3 is TGTGCCAGCTCACCACCCCACACCTACAATGAGCAGTTCTTC. Protein: CASSPPHTYNEQFF.

The chain joins TRBV4-2 to TRBJ2-7; 13 positions agree with TRBD2. The CDR3 has 16 residues. The germline V gene has CDR1 LGHNA and CDR2 YNFKEQ. V shed 3 bases and J 7 bases; nucleotides not matched to a gene: 9. CDR3 nucleotide sequence: TGTGCCAGCAGCCATGCCGGGACTAGCGGGAACCCTGAGCAGTACTTC. Its translation is CASSHAGTSGNPEQYF.

The chain recombines TRBV19 with TRBJ1-5; tentatively, D is TRBD1 (6 bases). CDR3 length: 15 amino acids. With 1 base removed from V and 3 bases from J, the gap between germline ends came to 10 bases. CDR1 and CDR2 (germline): LNHDA, SQIVND (reference sequence). CDR3 protein: CASSIGQANNQPQHF. The DNA for the CDR3 is TGTGCCAGTAGTATAGGACAGGCAAACAATCAGCCCCAGCATTTT. Looking up the rest from reference TRBV19 and TRBJ1-5 gives the full variable domain: DGGITQSPKYLFRKEGQNVTLSCEQNLNHDAMYWYRQDPGQGLRLIYYSQIVNDFQKGDIAEGYSVSREKKESFPLTVTSAQKNPTAFYLCASSIGQANNQPQHFGDGTRLSIL.

This clone was seen a few times. This chain connects TRBV7-7 to TRBJ2-5; no definite D call. V gave up 3 bases and J gave up 5 bases, with 7 bases separating them. The CDR3 length is 12 residues. Germline V CDR1 and CDR2: SSHAT, FNYEAQ (reference sequence). CDR3 in amino acids: CASSFNGETQYF. CDR3 bases: TGTGCCAGCAGCTTTAATGGTGAGACCCAGTACTTC.

The CDR3 nucleotides are TGTGCCAGCAGCTTAGTGCTTGTGAACTACGAGCAGTACTTC. Amino acids: CASSLVLVNYEQYF. The chain joins TRBV7-2 to TRBJ2-7; no clear D gene. The CDR3 spans 14 residues. CDR1 and CDR2 (germline): SGHTA, FQGNSA. V gave up 1 base and J gave up 3 bases, with 10 bases separating them.

This chain uses TRBV6-5 with TRBJ1-4, with a possible D match to TRBD1 (5 bases). The CDR3 has 15 amino acids. V lost 2 bases and J lost 6, with 13 bases in between. Germline CDR1 is MNHEY and CDR2 is SVGAGI. The CDR3: CASSYAPQGDEKLFF. In DNA, the CDR3 is TGTGCCAGCAGTTACGCACCTCAAGGGGATGAAAAACTGTTTTTT.

The chain combines TRBV2 with TRBJ1-2; 10 bases match TRBD1. Unmatched junction bases numbered 7, after V lost 6 bases and J lost 6 bases. The CDR3 sequence is 14 residues long. CDR1 is SNHLY, CDR2 FYNNEI, per germline. CDR3 protein: CASSPDRGEDGYTF. The CDR3 DNA is TGTGCCAGCAGCCCGGACAGGGGGGAGGATGGCTACACCTTC.

This chain links TRBV7-8 with TRBJ1-2, with a weak D call TRBD1 (5 bases). Trimming removed 5 bases from V and 1 base from J, with 14 bases in between. Germline V gene data show CDR1 as SGHVS and CDR2 as FQNEAQ. The CDR3 covers 15 residues. The CDR3 region has the DNA TGTGCCAGCAGCCTGGGACTCAATTTTAACTATGGCTACACCTTC. This sequence encodes CASSLGLNFNYGYTF.

The CDR3 is CASSWRRTGEWTF. In DNA form, the CDR3 reads TGTGCCAGCAGTTGGCGGCGGACAGGCGAGTGGACCTTC. The chain carries TRBV27 and TRBJ1-2; the match to TRBD1 covers 7 bases. The germline gives CDR1 MNHEY, CDR2 SMNVEV (reference sequence). J was trimmed by 14 bases and V by 4 bases; bases with no gene match: 13. The CDR3 consists of 13 residues.

This chain uses TRBV9 with TRBJ2-1, with D maybe TRBD2 (6 bases). V dropped 7 bases and J dropped 7 bases, with 18 bases sitting between them. This CDR3 is 14 amino acids long. Germline V CDR1 and CDR2: SGDLS, YYNGEE. The chain's CDR3 is CASGGSLGMNEQFF. CDR3 DNA sequence: TGTGCCAGCGGAGGGAGTCTAGGGATGAATGAGCAGTTCTTC.

The chain combines TRBV2 with TRBJ1-2; possibly TRBD1 for D (6 bases). V shed 4 bases and J shed 5 bases, with 14 bases lying between them. Germline V gene sequence: CDR1 SNHLY, CDR2 FYNNEI. The CDR3 totals 14 residues. Here the CDR3 reads CASSAGTLTYGYTF. In DNA form, the CDR3 reads TGTGCCAGCAGTGCTGGGACATTGACATATGGCTACACCTTC.

The rearrangement links TRBV7-2 to TRBJ1-1; 7 bases are shared with TRBD1. In germline, CDR1 is SGHTA, CDR2 FQGNSA. The CDR3 extends over 14 amino acids. V shed 3 bases, J shed 1 base, and the junction held 2 bases outside the gene matches. CDR3 coding DNA: TGTGCCAGCAGCTTGGGACAGCCGAACACTGAAGCTTTCTTT. This codes for CASSLGQPNTEAFF.

On this clone itself: The sample has other DNA sequences that encode this CDR3 too. The rearrangement uses TRBV7-2 and TRBJ2-7, with 8 positions matching TRBD2. The CDR3 is 16 residues long. In germline, CDR1 is SGHTA, CDR2 FQGNSA. V lost 0 bases, J lost 3 bases, and 7 bases stayed unmatched. CDR3 coding DNA: TGTGCCAGCAGCTTAGCGGCGAGCGGGAGTGTCTACGAGCAGTACTTC. It encodes CASSLAASGSVYEQYF.

This chain uses TRBV20-1 with TRBJ1-2; no clear D. The V gene lost 3 bases and the J gene lost 6 bases, with 8 bases spanning the gap. CDR1 is DFQATT, CDR2 SNEGSKA, per germline (reference sequence). This CDR3 has 11 amino acids. The CDR3 sequence is CSASARDGYTF. CDR3 in DNA: TGCAGTGCTAGTGCAAGGGATGGCTACACCTTC.

The CDR3: CSHQDLDTQYF. DNA for the CDR3: TGCAGCCATCAGGACTTAGATACGCAGTATTTT. The chain couples TRBV29-1 to TRBJ2-3; D perhaps matches TRBD2 (5 bases). The germline V gene has CDR1 SQVTM and CDR2 ANQGSEA. Trimming took off 8 bases at V and 5 bases at J, with 11 bases between the two ends. The CDR3 loop spans 11 amino acids.

This chain uses TRBV7-2 with TRBJ2-3; weak D call: TRBD2 (5 bases). Germline CDR1 is SGHTA and CDR2 is FQGNSA. This CDR3 is built from 15 residues. The germline V and J ends were trimmed by 1 base and 4 bases, with 12 bases remaining between them. CDR3: CASSLVVGNSDTQYF. Here the CDR3 DNA reads TGTGCCAGCAGCTTAGTCGTCGGGAACTCAGATACGCAGTATTTT.

This chain's CDR3 is CASSSALWGDVLTF. In nucleotides, the CDR3 is TGTGCCAGCAGCTCAGCGCTCTGGGGGGACGTCCTGACTTTC. The rearrangement links TRBV5-5 to TRBJ2-6, with a possible D match to TRBD2 (6 bases). CDR1 is SGHKS and CDR2 is YYEKEE in the germline V gene (reference sequence). Trimming removed 3 bases from V and 11 bases from J, with 15 bases in between. CDR3 size: 14 residues.

V and J are TRBV7-2 and TRBJ1-4; a weak D match, TRBD1 (6 bases). The CDR3 is 14 amino acids. V was pared by 3 bases and J by 4 bases, with 9 bases between. Germline CDR1 is SGHTA and CDR2 is FQGNSA. CDR3 in amino acids: CASSFQGSNEKLFF. CDR3 coding DNA: TGTGCCAGCAGCTTCCAGGGGAGTAATGAAAAACTGTTTTTT.

This chain joins TRBV27 and TRBJ1-2; the D gene is possibly TRBD1 (6 bases). Germline assignment: CDR1 MNHEY and CDR2 SMNVEV (reference sequence). This CDR3 is 13 amino acids long. The ends were cut back, 3 bases at V and 4 bases at J, with 9 bases in the middle. Here the CDR3 DNA reads TGTGCCAGCAGTTTCGGGACAAGCTATGGCTACACCTTC. Its protein is CASSFGTSYGYTF.

V and J are TRBV5-1 and TRBJ1-1, with 7 positions matching TRBD1. Germline CDR1 SGHRS, CDR2 YFSETQ. V shed 2 bases, J shed 6 bases, and the junction held 1 base outside the gene matches. This CDR3 is 12 amino acids long. The CDR3 bases are TGCGCCAGCAGCTTCACAGGGGCTGAAGCTTTCTTT. Translated, it gives CASSFTGAEAFF.

This chain uses TRBV18 with TRBJ2-7; tentative D call: TRBD1 (6 bases). Germline assignment: CDR1 KGHSH and CDR2 LQKENI. The CDR3 is 13 amino acids. V gave up 2 bases and J gave up 3 bases, with 8 bases separating them. CDR3 nucleotides: TGTGCCAGCTCACCAGGCAGGGGCTACGAGCAGTACTTC. Encoded protein: CASSPGRGYEQYF.

This sequence joins TRBV7-3 and TRBJ2-7, with 8 bases aligning to TRBD2. Unmatched junction bases numbered 8, after V lost 1 base and J lost 6 bases. The CDR3 runs to 15 residues. CDR1 is SGHTA, CDR2 FQGTGA, per germline. Here the CDR3 DNA reads TGTGCCAGCAGCTTAAGAGGAGCGGGAGTAGGCGAGCAGTACTTC. It yields the protein CASSLRGAGVGEQYF.

The gene calls are TRBV18 and TRBJ2-5, with D hard to call. Between the trimmed V and J ends, which lost 5 bases and 5 bases, there was a span of 18 bases. The V gene's germline CDR1 is KGHSH and CDR2 LQKENI. This CDR3 comprises 15 residues. CDR3 sequence reads: CASSINGRLTETQYF. In DNA, the CDR3 is TGTGCCAGCTCAATAAATGGACGGCTAACGGAGACCCAGTACTTC.

The chain couples TRBV7-2 to TRBJ1-2; D gene unclear. Germline CDR1 SGHTA, CDR2 FQGNSA. V shed 8 bases and J shed 5 bases, with 12 bases lying between them. The CDR3 loop spans 12 amino acids. CDR3 DNA: TGTGCCAGCGACCCAATGGGGTATGGCTACACCTTC. It translates to CASDPMGYGYTF.

This chain links TRBV4-1 with TRBJ1-4; 8 positions match TRBD1. The CDR3 is made up of 15 amino acids. CDR1 and CDR2 from the germline V gene are MGHRA and YSYEKL. The V segment lost 1 base and the J segment 8 bases; nucleotides outside the gene matches: 6. CDR3 in DNA: TGCGCCAGCAGCCAAGCAGACAGGGGAATCGAAAAACTGTTTTTT. It encodes CASSQADRGIEKLFF.

The rearrangement joins TRBV19 to TRBJ1-2, with TRBD1 identical over 12 bases. The V gene's germline CDR1 is LNHDA and CDR2 SQIVND (reference sequence). J lost 7 bases, V lost 6 bases, and 9 bases had no gene match. The CDR3 loop spans 15 amino acids. CDR3 bases: TGTGCCAGTAGCTACGGGACAGGGGGCCTCTTTGGCTACACCTTC. Amino acids: CASSYGTGGLFGYTF.

The genes are TRBV4-1 and TRBJ2-2; 8 bases fit TRBD2. J lost 4 bases, V lost 3 bases, and 7 bases had no gene match. Germline-derived CDR1 and CDR2 are MGHRA and YSYEKL. The CDR3 runs 16 residues. The CDR3 nucleotides read TGCGCCAGCAGCCATTGGAGCGGGAGTGGCACCGGGGAGCTGTTTTTT. It specifies CASSHWSGSGTGELFF.

The chain employs TRBV11-2 and TRBJ2-7, with TRBD2 matching over 9 bases. After removal of 0 bases from V and 6 bases from J, the junction contained 9 bases not matched to a gene. The CDR3 loop spans 16 amino acids. Looked up from germline, CDR1 is SGHAT and CDR2 is FQNNGV. The CDR3 nucleotides read TGTGCCAGCAGCTTAGATGCGGCTAGCGGGACGGGCGAGCAGTACTTC. Translated: CASSLDAASGTGEQYF.

This clone was seen just once. The rearrangement uses TRBV6-5 and TRBJ2-7, with D perhaps TRBD1 (5 bases). CDR1 MNHEY and CDR2 SVGAGI come from the germline V gene. The CDR3 is 13 residues long. With 4 bases removed from V and 2 bases from J, the gap between germline ends came to 9 bases. The CDR3 reads CASSSRAPYEQYF. CDR3 DNA sequence: TGTGCCAGCAGTTCCAGGGCTCCCTACGAGCAGTACTTC.

The J gene is TRBJ1-5, the V gene TRBV6-1; tentatively, D is TRBD1 (5 bases). The CDR3 totals 15 residues. The V end was cut by 11 bases, the J end by 0 bases, with 17 bases between. The germline V gene encodes CDR1 MNHNS and CDR2 SASEGT. The CDR3 region has the DNA TGTGCCGGACAACGGGGAGCCGATAGCAATCAGCCCCAGCATTTT. The encoded protein is CAGQRGADSNQPQHF.

The J gene is TRBJ1-5, the V gene TRBV9; D ambiguous. This CDR3 region has 15 residues. The V gene's germline CDR1 is SGDLS and CDR2 YYNGEE. Deletions cut 2 bases from V and 0 bases from J, with 9 bases between. The CDR3 DNA follows: TGTGCCAGCAGCGTCGGAGCCGATAGCAATCAGCCCCAGCATTTT. Its protein is CASSVGADSNQPQHF.